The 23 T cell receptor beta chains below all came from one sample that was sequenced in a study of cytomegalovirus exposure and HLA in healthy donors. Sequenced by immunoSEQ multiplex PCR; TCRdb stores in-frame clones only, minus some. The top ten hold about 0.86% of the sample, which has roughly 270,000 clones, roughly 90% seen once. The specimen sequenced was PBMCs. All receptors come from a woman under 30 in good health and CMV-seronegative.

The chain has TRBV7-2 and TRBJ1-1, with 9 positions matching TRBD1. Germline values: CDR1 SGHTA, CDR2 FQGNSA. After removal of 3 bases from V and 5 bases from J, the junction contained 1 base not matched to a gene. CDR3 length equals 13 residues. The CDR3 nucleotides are TGTGCCAGCAGCTTGACAGGGGGGACTGAAGCTTTCTTT. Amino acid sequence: CASSLTGGTEAFF.

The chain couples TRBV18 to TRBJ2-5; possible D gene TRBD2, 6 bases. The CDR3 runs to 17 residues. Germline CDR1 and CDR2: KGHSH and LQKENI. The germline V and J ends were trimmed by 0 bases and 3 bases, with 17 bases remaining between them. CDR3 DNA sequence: TGTGCCAGCTCACCACCGGGCTGGTCTAGCGTCGAAGAGACCCAGTACTTC. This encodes CASSPPGWSSVEETQYF.

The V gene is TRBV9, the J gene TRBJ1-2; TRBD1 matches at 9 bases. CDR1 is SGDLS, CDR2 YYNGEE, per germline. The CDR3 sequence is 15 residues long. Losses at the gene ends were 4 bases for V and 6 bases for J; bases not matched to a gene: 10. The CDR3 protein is CASSPRDRAGDGYTF. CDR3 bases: TGTGCCAGCAGCCCGCGGGACAGGGCTGGAGATGGCTACACCTTC. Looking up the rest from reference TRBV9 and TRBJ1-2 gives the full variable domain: DSGVTQTPKHLITATGQRVTLRCSPRSGDLSVYWYQQSLDQGLQFLIQYYNGEERAKGNILERFSAQQFPDLHSELNLSSLELGDSALYFCASSPRDRAGDGYTFGSGTRLTVV.

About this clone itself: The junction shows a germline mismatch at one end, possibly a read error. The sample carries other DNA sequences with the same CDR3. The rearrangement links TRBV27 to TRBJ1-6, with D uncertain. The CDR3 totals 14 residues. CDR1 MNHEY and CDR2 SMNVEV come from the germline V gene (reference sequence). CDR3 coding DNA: TGTGCTAGCAGTTTATCCTCCGATAGTTCACCCCTCCACTTT. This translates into CASSLSSDSSPLHF.

CDR3 DNA sequence: TGCGCCAGCAGCCAAGGAGACAGGAGTCTGGCCACCGGGGAGCTGTTTTTT. Residues: CASSQGDRSLATGELFF. The chain joins TRBV4-1 to TRBJ2-2; TRBD1 is a possible D gene (6 bases). CDR1 is MGHRA, CDR2 YSYEKL, per germline. There are 17 residues in the CDR3. The ends were cut back, 1 base at V and 4 bases at J, with 16 bases in the middle.

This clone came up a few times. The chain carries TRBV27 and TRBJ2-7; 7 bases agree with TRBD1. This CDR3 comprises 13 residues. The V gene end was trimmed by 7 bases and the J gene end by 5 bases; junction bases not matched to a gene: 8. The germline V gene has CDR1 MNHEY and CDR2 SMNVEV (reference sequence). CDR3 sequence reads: CASTLTGSHEQYF. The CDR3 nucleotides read TGTGCCAGCACCCTGACAGGGTCCCACGAGCAGTACTTC.

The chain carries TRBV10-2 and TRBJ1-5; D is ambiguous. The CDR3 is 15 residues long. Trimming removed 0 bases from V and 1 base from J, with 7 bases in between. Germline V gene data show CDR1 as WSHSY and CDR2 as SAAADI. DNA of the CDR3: TGCGCCAGCAGTGAGTCGGCGGGAAGCAATCAGCCCCAGCATTTT. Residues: CASSESAGSNQPQHF.

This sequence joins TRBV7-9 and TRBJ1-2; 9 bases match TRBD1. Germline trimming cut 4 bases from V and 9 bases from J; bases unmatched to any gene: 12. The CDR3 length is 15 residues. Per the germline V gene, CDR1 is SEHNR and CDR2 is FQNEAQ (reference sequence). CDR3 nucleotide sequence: TGTGCCAGCAGCTCAACAGGGGGCGCCTTTTTTAGCTACACCTTC. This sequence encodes CASSSTGGAFFSYTF.

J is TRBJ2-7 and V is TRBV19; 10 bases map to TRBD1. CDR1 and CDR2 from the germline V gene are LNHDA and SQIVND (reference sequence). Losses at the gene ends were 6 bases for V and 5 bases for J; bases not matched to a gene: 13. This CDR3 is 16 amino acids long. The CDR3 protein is CASRQVTGGASNEQYF. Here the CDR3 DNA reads TGTGCCAGTAGACAGGTGACAGGGGGCGCATCTAACGAGCAGTACTTC.

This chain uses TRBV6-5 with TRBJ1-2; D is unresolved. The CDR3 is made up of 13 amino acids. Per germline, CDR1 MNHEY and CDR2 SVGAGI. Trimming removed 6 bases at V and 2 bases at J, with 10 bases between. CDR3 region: CASSVTDNYGYTF. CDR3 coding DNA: TGTGCCAGCAGCGTAACAGACAACTATGGCTACACCTTC.

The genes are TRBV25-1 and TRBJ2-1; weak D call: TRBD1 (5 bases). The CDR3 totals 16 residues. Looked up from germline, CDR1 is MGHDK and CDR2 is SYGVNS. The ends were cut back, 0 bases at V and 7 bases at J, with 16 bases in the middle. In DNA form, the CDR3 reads TGTGCCAGCAGTGAATATCAGGGCAGGGATCAGAATGAGCAGTTCTTC. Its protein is CASSEYQGRDQNEQFF.

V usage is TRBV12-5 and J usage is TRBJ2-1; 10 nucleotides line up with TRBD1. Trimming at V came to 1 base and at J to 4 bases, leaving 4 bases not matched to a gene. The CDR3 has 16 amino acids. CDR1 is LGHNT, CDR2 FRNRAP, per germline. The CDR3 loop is CASGLDGTGAYNEQFF. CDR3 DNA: TGTGCTAGTGGTTTGGACGGGACAGGGGCTTACAATGAGCAGTTCTTC.

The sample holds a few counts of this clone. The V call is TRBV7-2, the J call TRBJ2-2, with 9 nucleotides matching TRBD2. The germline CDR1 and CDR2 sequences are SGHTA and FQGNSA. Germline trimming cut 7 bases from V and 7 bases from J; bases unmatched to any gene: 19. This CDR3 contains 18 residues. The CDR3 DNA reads TGTGCCAGCACCAGAAGGGTGGGAGTAGCGGGAGCGGTCGGGGAGCTGTTTTTT. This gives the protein CASTRRVGVAGAVGELFF.

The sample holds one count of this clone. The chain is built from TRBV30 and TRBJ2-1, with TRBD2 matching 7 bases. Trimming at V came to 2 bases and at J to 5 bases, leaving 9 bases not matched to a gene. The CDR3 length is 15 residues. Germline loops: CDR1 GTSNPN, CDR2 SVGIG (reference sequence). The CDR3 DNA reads TGTGCCTGGAGTCACGATGGAGCGGGGCACAATGAGCAGTTCTTC. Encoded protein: CAWSHDGAGHNEQFF.

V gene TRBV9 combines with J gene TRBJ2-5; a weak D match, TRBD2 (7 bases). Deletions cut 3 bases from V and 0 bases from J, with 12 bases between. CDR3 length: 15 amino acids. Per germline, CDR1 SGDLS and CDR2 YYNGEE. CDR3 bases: TGTGCCAGCAGCGCCGGGGGGCAGCACCAAGAGACCCAGTACTTC. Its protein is CASSAGGQHQETQYF.

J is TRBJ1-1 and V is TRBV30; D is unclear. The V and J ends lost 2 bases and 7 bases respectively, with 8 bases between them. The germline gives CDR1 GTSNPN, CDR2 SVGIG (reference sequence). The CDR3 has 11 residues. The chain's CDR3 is CAWSNGVEAFF. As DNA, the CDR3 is TGTGCCTGGAGTAACGGGGTTGAAGCTTTCTTT.

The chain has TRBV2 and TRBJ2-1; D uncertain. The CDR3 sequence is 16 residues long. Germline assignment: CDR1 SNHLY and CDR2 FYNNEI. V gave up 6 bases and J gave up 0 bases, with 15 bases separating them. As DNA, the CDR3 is TGTGCCAGCAGGGAGCTCAGCTTCGCCTCCTACAATGAGCAGTTCTTC. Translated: CASRELSFASYNEQFF.

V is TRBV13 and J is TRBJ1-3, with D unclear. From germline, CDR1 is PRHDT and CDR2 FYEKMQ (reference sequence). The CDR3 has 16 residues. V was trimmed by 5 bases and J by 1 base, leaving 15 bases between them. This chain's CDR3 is CASSPPRAFSGNTIYF. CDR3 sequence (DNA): TGTGCCAGCAGCCCACCGCGGGCCTTTTCTGGAAACACCATATATTTT.

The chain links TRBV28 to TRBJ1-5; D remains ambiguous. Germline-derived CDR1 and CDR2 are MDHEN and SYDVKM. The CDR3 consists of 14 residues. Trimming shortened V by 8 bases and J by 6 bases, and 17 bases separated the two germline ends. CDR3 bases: TGTGCCAGCGGGGTCATGGGAGGGATTCAGCCCCAGCATTTT. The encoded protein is CASGVMGGIQPQHF.

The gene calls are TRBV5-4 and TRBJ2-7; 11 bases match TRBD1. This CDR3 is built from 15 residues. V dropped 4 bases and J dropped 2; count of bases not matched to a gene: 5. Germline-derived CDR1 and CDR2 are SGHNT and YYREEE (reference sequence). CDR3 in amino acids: CASSPGGQGAYEQYF. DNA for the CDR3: TGTGCCAGCAGCCCTGGGGGACAGGGGGCCTACGAGCAGTACTTC.

The CDR3 DNA reads TGTGCCAGCAAAACTAGCGGCCCGGAGAGCTATGAGCAGTTCTTC. Its translation is CASKTSGPESYEQFF. The rearrangement links TRBV28 to TRBJ2-1, with 8 nucleotides matching TRBD2. The CDR3 is 15 residues long. The J segment lost 8 bases and the V segment lost 7 bases, leaving 13 bases of the junction unmatched. Germline CDR1 is MDHEN and CDR2 is SYDVKM.

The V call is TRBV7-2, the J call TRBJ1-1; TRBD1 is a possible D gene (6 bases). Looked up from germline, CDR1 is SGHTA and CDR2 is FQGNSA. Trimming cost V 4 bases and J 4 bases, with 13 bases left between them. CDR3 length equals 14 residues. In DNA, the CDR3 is TGTGCCAGCAGCTATAAGGGAGGGGGCACTGAAGCTTTCTTT. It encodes CASSYKGGGTEAFF.

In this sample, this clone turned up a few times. In DNA form, the CDR3 reads TGTGCCAGCTCACCAGAACAGATTACGTTAATCGGGGAGCTGTTTTTT. Protein: CASSPEQITLIGELFF. V and J are TRBV18 and TRBJ2-2; D is unclear. The CDR3 is 16 residues long. The V gene lost 2 bases and the J gene lost 7 bases, with 17 bases spanning the gap. CDR1 KGHSH and CDR2 LQKENI come from the germline V gene.